A selection of T cell receptor beta chains follows, all from one sample in a study of shared clonotypes between healthy human individuals. Data came from immunoSEQ multiplex PCR; TCRdb stores just in-frame clones and leaves some out. The table shows under 1 million clones, with approximately 97% occurring only once. Material: naive CD8+ T cells sorted from blood. The receptors were gathered from a man aged 25-45 years in good health. CDR3s include the opening cysteine and the closing phenylalanine or tryptophan. D genes are given only for firm matches. Rows may omit the clone size; those that give it use once, few, many or a size class.

v_gene: TRBV27
j_gene: TRBJ2-3
abundance: .
d_gene: TRBD2
CDR3aa: CASSLRIVGLAGVRDTQYF
CDR3nt: TGTGCCAGCAGTTTAAGGATCGTCGGACTAGCGGGAGTAAGGGATACGCAGTATTTT

v_gene: TRBV7-2
j_gene: TRBJ2-7
abundance: .
d_gene: .
CDR3aa: CASSLEHHYEQYF
CDR3nt: TGTGCCAGCAGCTTAGAACACCACTACGAGCAGTACTTC

v_gene: TRBV6-5
j_gene: TRBJ2-2
abundance: .
d_gene: .
CDR3aa: CASSYSGTDTGELFF
CDR3nt: TGTGCCAGCAGTTACTCGGGGACTGATACCGGGGAGCTGTTTTTT

v_gene: TRBV7-2
j_gene: TRBJ2-3
abundance: .
d_gene: .
CDR3aa: CASSLVVAETDTQYF
CDR3nt: TGTGCCAGCAGCTTAGTAGTGGCAGAAACAGATACGCAGTATTTT

v_gene: TRBV14
j_gene: TRBJ2-7
abundance: once
d_gene: .
CDR3aa: CASSQDSRAGEQYF
CDR3nt: TGTGCCAGCAGCCAAGATTCCAGGGCGGGGGAGCAGTACTTC

v_gene: TRBV7-9
j_gene: TRBJ2-2
abundance: .
d_gene: .
CDR3aa: CASSPPGGTSWELFF
CDR3nt: TGTGCCAGCAGCCCACCGGGGGGCACCTCCTGGGAGCTGTTTTTT

v_gene: TRBV7-9
j_gene: TRBJ2-7
abundance: .
d_gene: .
CDR3aa: CASSLTTDHEQYF
CDR3nt: TGTGCCAGCAGCTTAACCACGGACCACGAGCAGTACTTC

v_gene: TRBV11-2
j_gene: TRBJ2-1
abundance: .
d_gene: TRBD2
CDR3aa: CASSPLAGGSQNEQFF
CDR3nt: TGTGCCAGCAGCCCCCTAGCGGGGGGGTCCCAGAATGAGCAGTTCTTC

v_gene: TRBV13
j_gene: TRBJ2-7
abundance: .
d_gene: TRBD2
CDR3aa: CASSLAGRENYEQYF
CDR3nt: TGTGCCAGCAGCTTGGCGGGGCGGGAGAACTACGAGCAGTACTTC

v_gene: TRBV7-8
j_gene: TRBJ2-1
abundance: .
d_gene: .
CDR3aa: CASSLVAASYNEQFF
CDR3nt: TGTGCCAGCAGCTTAGTAGCGGCCTCCTACAATGAGCAGTTCTTC

v_gene: TRBV5-6
j_gene: TRBJ2-2
abundance: .
d_gene: .
CDR3aa: CASSVDTGELFF
CDR3nt: TGTGCCAGCAGCGTCGATACCGGGGAGCTGTTTTTT

v_gene: TRBV4-1
j_gene: TRBJ2-7
abundance: .
d_gene: .
CDR3aa: CASSQELGRDEQYF
CDR3nt: TGCGCCAGCAGCCAAGAACTGGGCAGGGACGAGCAGTACTTC

v_gene: TRBV6-5
j_gene: TRBJ2-7
abundance: .
d_gene: .
CDR3aa: CASSYYGHLSYEQYF
CDR3nt: TGTGCCAGCAGTTACTATGGGCACCTCTCCTACGAGCAGTACTTC

v_gene: TRBV10-2
j_gene: TRBJ2-7
abundance: .
d_gene: TRBD2
CDR3aa: CASITSGREQYF
CDR3nt: TGCGCCAGTATAACTAGCGGGAGAGAGCAGTACTTC

v_gene: TRBV5-6
j_gene: TRBJ2-2
abundance: .
d_gene: .
CDR3aa: CASSIYTGELFF
CDR3nt: TGTGCCAGCAGCATATACACCGGGGAGCTGTTTTTT

v_gene: TRBV14
j_gene: TRBJ2-4
abundance: .
d_gene: .
CDR3aa: CASSQDTPGLPLAKNIQYF
CDR3nt: TGTGCCAGCAGCCAAGATACCCCCGGCCTCCCTCTAGCCAAAAACATTCAGTACTTC

v_gene: TRBV27
j_gene: TRBJ2-1
abundance: .
d_gene: .
CDR3aa: CASRRGYNEQFF
CDR3nt: TGTGCCAGTCGAAGGGGGTACAATGAGCAGTTCTTC

v_gene: TRBV16
j_gene: TRBJ2-7
abundance: .
d_gene: .
CDR3aa: CASSQDRQWRPSYEQYF
CDR3nt: TGTGCCAGCAGCCAAGACCGACAGTGGCGGCCCTCCTACGAGCAGTACTTC

v_gene: TRBV20-1
j_gene: TRBJ2-7
abundance: .
d_gene: .
CDR3aa: CSARDYVEQYF
CDR3nt: TGCAGTGCTAGAGATTACGTCGAGCAGTACTTC

v_gene: TRBV5-4
j_gene: TRBJ2-3
abundance: few
d_gene: .
CDR3aa: CASSLEFARTTDTQYF
CDR3nt: TGTGCCAGCAGCTTGGAGTTTGCCAGGACGACAGATACGCAGTATTTT

v_gene: TRBV7-6
j_gene: TRBJ2-2
abundance: .
d_gene: TRBD2
CDR3aa: CASSGLAGVGDTGELFF
CDR3nt: TGTGCCAGCAGCGGACTAGCGGGAGTGGGTGACACCGGGGAGCTGTTTTTT

v_gene: TRBV19
j_gene: TRBJ1-5
abundance: .
d_gene: .
CDR3aa: CASSIMSNSNQPQHF
CDR3nt: TGTGCCAGTAGTATAATGTCGAATAGCAATCAGCCCCAGCATTTT

v_gene: TRBV4-1
j_gene: TRBJ2-2
abundance: .
d_gene: .
CDR3aa: CASSHPQGLSTGELFF
CDR3nt: TGCGCCAGCAGCCATCCCCAGGGCCTTAGCACCGGGGAGCTGTTTTTT

v_gene: TRBV29-1
j_gene: TRBJ2-7
abundance: .
d_gene: .
CDR3aa: CSVVEGVDEQYF
CDR3nt: TGCAGCGTTGTGGAGGGAGTAGACGAGCAGTACTTC

v_gene: TRBV4-3
j_gene: TRBJ1-1
abundance: .
d_gene: .
CDR3aa: CASSQDHTLAEAFF
CDR3nt: TGCGCCAGCAGCCAAGATCATACCCTCGCTGAAGCTTTCTTT

v_gene: TRBV6-5
j_gene: TRBJ2-7
abundance: .
d_gene: .
CDR3aa: CASSYSSFAAHEQYF
CDR3nt: TGTGCCAGCAGTTACTCGAGTTTTGCTGCCCACGAGCAGTACTTC

v_gene: TRBV28
j_gene: TRBJ1-2
abundance: .
d_gene: TRBD1
CDR3aa: CASSSRTFRQPGQGASGGYTF
CDR3nt: TGTGCCAGCAGTTCTAGAACCTTCCGCCAACCGGGACAGGGGGCGTCGGGTGGCTACACCTTC

v_gene: TRBV27
j_gene: TRBJ2-7
abundance: .
d_gene: TRBD1
CDR3aa: CASRTGTGLYEQYF
CDR3nt: TGTGCCAGCAGGACCGGGACAGGTCTCTACGAGCAGTACTTC

v_gene: TRBV10-3
j_gene: TRBJ1-5
abundance: once
d_gene: TRBD1
CDR3aa: CAISDRTGDQPQHF
CDR3nt: TGTGCCATCAGTGACCGGACAGGCGATCAGCCCCAGCATTTT

v_gene: TRBV7-9
j_gene: TRBJ1-1
abundance: .
d_gene: .
CDR3aa: CASSLGGAGRNTEAFF
CDR3nt: TGTGCCAGCAGCTTAGGGGGGGCAGGACGGAACACTGAAGCTTTCTTT

v_gene: TRBV7-8
j_gene: TRBJ2-7
abundance: .
d_gene: .
CDR3aa: CASSLQVTYEQYF
CDR3nt: TGTGCCAGCAGCTTACAGGTTACCTACGAGCAGTACTTC

v_gene: TRBV4-1
j_gene: TRBJ2-1
abundance: .
d_gene: TRBD1
CDR3aa: CASSQEGGGYDEQFF
CDR3nt: TGCGCCAGCAGCCAAGAAGGGGGCGGGTATGATGAGCAGTTCTTC

v_gene: TRBV5-1
j_gene: TRBJ1-1
abundance: .
d_gene: .
CDR3aa: CASSLDRNEAFF
CDR3nt: TGCGCCAGCAGCTTAGACAGAAATGAAGCTTTCTTT

v_gene: TRBV2
j_gene: TRBJ1-1
abundance: .
d_gene: .
CDR3aa: CASSEGTWGAEAFF
CDR3nt: TGTGCCAGCAGTGAAGGCACTTGGGGGGCTGAAGCTTTCTTT

v_gene: TRBV7-9
j_gene: TRBJ2-7
abundance: .
d_gene: TRBD1
CDR3aa: CASSPGDRVYEQYF
CDR3nt: TGTGCCAGCAGCCCTGGGGACAGGGTCTACGAGCAGTACTTC

v_gene: TRBV27
j_gene: TRBJ1-4
abundance: few
d_gene: .
CDR3aa: CASSLLGTEEKLFF
CDR3nt: TGTGCCAGCAGTTTATTGGGGACGGAAGAAAAACTGTTTTTT

v_gene: TRBV19
j_gene: TRBJ2-5
abundance: .
d_gene: TRBD2
CDR3aa: CASSKAGAQETQYF
CDR3nt: TGTGCCAGTAGTAAAGCGGGGGCTCAAGAGACCCAGTACTTC

v_gene: TRBV27
j_gene: TRBJ2-7
abundance: .
d_gene: .
CDR3aa: CASSWGQSYEQYF
CDR3nt: TGTGCCAGCAGTTGGGGCCAATCCTACGAGCAGTACTTC

v_gene: TRBV19
j_gene: TRBJ2-1
abundance: .
d_gene: TRBD1
CDR3aa: CASSLGQANNEQFF
CDR3nt: TGTGCCAGTAGTCTCGGACAGGCAAACAATGAGCAGTTCTTC

v_gene: TRBV27
j_gene: TRBJ2-1
abundance: .
d_gene: TRBD2
CDR3aa: CASSLTSGRTDEQFF
CDR3nt: TGTGCCAGCAGTCTGACTAGCGGGAGGACGGATGAGCAGTTCTTC

v_gene: TRBV5-4
j_gene: TRBJ1-2
abundance: .
d_gene: TRBD1
CDR3aa: CASSYSGTDLYGYTF
CDR3nt: TGTGCCAGCAGCTACTCCGGGACAGACCTCTATGGCTACACCTTC

v_gene: TRBV5-5
j_gene: TRBJ2-7
abundance: .
d_gene: TRBD1
CDR3aa: CASSITGTGEEEQYF
CDR3nt: TGTGCCAGCAGCATTACCGGGACAGGGGAAGAGGAGCAGTACTTC

v_gene: TRBV5-1
j_gene: TRBJ1-5
abundance: .
d_gene: .
CDR3aa: CASSREGNDNQPQHF
CDR3nt: TGCGCCAGCAGTCGGGAGGGTAATGACAATCAGCCCCAGCATTTT

v_gene: TRBV7-9
j_gene: TRBJ2-1
abundance: .
d_gene: TRBD1
CDR3aa: CASSWGDRSNEQFF
CDR3nt: TGTGCCAGCAGCTGGGGGGACAGGAGCAATGAGCAGTTCTTC

v_gene: TRBV11-2
j_gene: TRBJ1-2
abundance: once
d_gene: .
CDR3aa: CASSSSGGYGYTF
CDR3nt: TGTGCCAGCAGCTCGTCCGGGGGGTATGGCTACACCTTC

v_gene: TRBV30
j_gene: TRBJ2-3
abundance: .
d_gene: TRBD2
CDR3aa: CAWTRGGADTQYF
CDR3nt: TGTGCCTGGACCCGGGGGGGGGCAGATACGCAGTATTTT

v_gene: TRBV9
j_gene: TRBJ1-2
abundance: .
d_gene: TRBD1
CDR3aa: CASSVEPGGYYGYTF
CDR3nt: TGTGCCAGCAGCGTAGAGCCAGGGGGGTACTATGGCTACACCTTC

v_gene: TRBV7-2
j_gene: TRBJ2-7
abundance: .
d_gene: TRBD1
CDR3aa: CASSFGQGYEQYF
CDR3nt: TGTGCCAGCAGCTTCGGACAGGGCTACGAGCAGTACTTC

v_gene: TRBV6-5
j_gene: TRBJ1-2
abundance: .
d_gene: .
CDR3aa: CASSVDSYYGYTF
CDR3nt: TGTGCCAGCAGTGTCGACAGTTACTATGGCTACACCTTC

v_gene: TRBV27
j_gene: TRBJ2-1
abundance: .
d_gene: TRBD2
CDR3aa: CASSLALAGGNEQFF
CDR3nt: TGTGCCAGCAGTTTAGCGCTAGCGGGAGGTAATGAGCAGTTCTTC

v_gene: TRBV4-2
j_gene: TRBJ2-5
abundance: .
d_gene: .
CDR3aa: CASSPMGETQYF
CDR3nt: TGTGCCAGCAGCCCCATGGGAGAGACCCAGTACTTC

v_gene: TRBV5-1
j_gene: TRBJ1-1
abundance: .
d_gene: .
CDR3aa: CASSLGDSSPTEAFF
CDR3nt: TGCGCCAGCAGCTTGGGAGACTCATCGCCCACTGAAGCTTTCTTT

v_gene: TRBV25-1
j_gene: TRBJ2-5
abundance: once
d_gene: .
CDR3aa: CASSPGAGRETQYF
CDR3nt: TGTGCCAGCAGTCCGGGGGCGGGACGAGAGACCCAGTACTTC

v_gene: TRBV11-2
j_gene: TRBJ2-7
abundance: .
d_gene: .
CDR3aa: CASSPRSVIYEQYF
CDR3nt: TGTGCCAGCAGTCCCAGGAGTGTGATTTACGAGCAGTACTTC

v_gene: TRBV5-8
j_gene: TRBJ1-2
abundance: .
d_gene: TRBD1
CDR3aa: CASSNRGRGDGYTF
CDR3nt: TGTGCCAGCAGCAACAGGGGGCGCGGGGATGGCTACACCTTC

v_gene: TRBV15
j_gene: TRBJ2-3
abundance: .
d_gene: TRBD2
CDR3aa: CATSRGFGTTLSDTQYF
CDR3nt: TGTGCCACCAGCCGCGGGTTCGGGACTACCTTGTCGGATACGCAGTATTTT

v_gene: TRBV11-2
j_gene: TRBJ2-4
abundance: .
d_gene: .
CDR3aa: CASSSPRAKNIQYF
CDR3nt: TGTGCCAGCAGCTCACCAAGAGCCAAAAACATTCAGTACTTC

v_gene: TRBV7-9
j_gene: TRBJ1-2
abundance: once
d_gene: .
CDR3aa: CASSRTSLNPSYGYTF
CDR3nt: TGTGCCAGCAGCCGAACCTCTCTGAATCCCTCCTATGGCTACACCTTC